A selection of T cell receptor beta chains follows, all from one sample in a study of blood T cell repertoires in COVID-19. Profiling relied on immunoSEQ multiplex PCR, and the TCRdb table lists in-frame clones only, not all of them. The repertoire holds roughly 250,000 clones, with about 90% as singletons. The sample comprised peripheral blood. These receptors came from a man aged 25-45 years with COVID-19, enrolled during active disease. The CDR3 runs from the conserved cysteine through the conserved F or W. The D gene is left open where the match is weak. Rows give clone size only sometimes, using once, few, many, or a class for an expanded clone.

clone size: NA
J gene: TRBJ1-1
D gene: NA
V gene: TRBV7-3
CDR3 DNA: TGTGCCAGCAGCTTAGAAGGAGGCATGAACACTGAAGCTTTCTTT
CDR3 protein: CASSLEGGMNTEAFF

clone size: NA
J gene: TRBJ1-6
D gene: TRBD1
V gene: TRBV19
CDR3 DNA: TGTGCCAGTAGCTGGTGGGACAGGGAGAATTCACCCCTCCACTTT
CDR3 protein: CASSWWDRENSPLHF

clone size: NA
J gene: TRBJ1-1
D gene: NA
V gene: TRBV4-1
CDR3 DNA: TGCGCCAGCAGCCAAGTTCAAGGACTAAACACTGAAGCTTTCTTT
CDR3 protein: CASSQVQGLNTEAFF

clone size: once
J gene: TRBJ2-3
D gene: TRBD2
V gene: TRBV18
CDR3 DNA: TGTGCCAGCTCACCACCGAGCCTAGCGGGGTGGGATACGCAGTATTTT
CDR3 protein: CASSPPSLAGWDTQYF

clone size: NA
J gene: TRBJ2-3
D gene: NA
V gene: TRBV2
CDR3 DNA: TGTGCCAGCAGTGAAGTTCGGGGTTCTAGCACAGATACGCAGTATTTT
CDR3 protein: CASSEVRGSSTDTQYF

clone size: NA
J gene: TRBJ1-5
D gene: TRBD1
V gene: TRBV10-2
CDR3 DNA: TGCGCCAGCAGTGGAGGCAGGGGGTTAGGTCAGCCCCAGCATTTT
CDR3 protein: CASSGGRGLGQPQHF

clone size: NA
J gene: TRBJ1-1
D gene: NA
V gene: TRBV29-1
CDR3 DNA: TGCAGCGTTGGCAGACAGAACACTGAAGCTTTCTTT
CDR3 protein: CSVGRQNTEAFF

clone size: NA
J gene: TRBJ1-5
D gene: NA
V gene: TRBV3-1/TRBV3-2
CDR3 DNA: TGTGCCAGCAGCCAAGTGGGCGTTCAGCCCCAGCATTTT
CDR3 protein: CASSQVGVQPQHF

clone size: NA
J gene: TRBJ1-5
D gene: TRBD1
V gene: TRBV19
CDR3 DNA: TGTGCCAGCTCCAAGTCCGCACAGGGGTACAATCAGCCCCAGCATTTT
CDR3 protein: CASSKSAQGYNQPQHF

clone size: NA
J gene: TRBJ1-6
D gene: TRBD1
V gene: TRBV5-4
CDR3 DNA: TGTGCCAGCAGCGACAGGGTAAAGTCAGTGTCACCCCTCCACTTT
CDR3 protein: CASSDRVKSVSPLHF

clone size: NA
J gene: TRBJ2-7
D gene: NA
V gene: TRBV27
CDR3 DNA: TGTGCCAGCAGTTCGACCACAACAGGGAATAAAGACGAGCAGTACTTC
CDR3 protein: CASSSTTTGNKDEQYF

clone size: NA
J gene: TRBJ1-1
D gene: TRBD1
V gene: TRBV10-1
CDR3 DNA: TGCGCCAGCAGTGAGTCGGGACAGGGGTTAACTGAAGCTTTCTTT
CDR3 protein: CASSESGQGLTEAFF

clone size: NA
J gene: TRBJ2-1
D gene: NA
V gene: TRBV11-2
CDR3 DNA: TGTGCCAGCAGCCCAGGGGTGCTCCCATACAATGAGCAGTTCTTC
CDR3 protein: CASSPGVLPYNEQFF

clone size: NA
J gene: TRBJ1-4
D gene: NA
V gene: TRBV7-9
CDR3 DNA: TGTGCCAGCAGCCAGCGGGAAACAGGGAATAATGAAAAACTGTTTTTT
CDR3 protein: CASSQRETGNNEKLFF

clone size: NA
J gene: TRBJ2-1
D gene: TRBD1
V gene: TRBV2
CDR3 DNA: TGTGCCAGCAGTGAACGGGACAGGCCCTACAATGAGCAGTTCTTC
CDR3 protein: CASSERDRPYNEQFF

clone size: NA
J gene: TRBJ2-1
D gene: NA
V gene: TRBV9
CDR3 DNA: TGTGCCAGCAGCACCGGACTAGTGGGGGCCAATGAGCAGTTCTTC
CDR3 protein: CASSTGLVGANEQFF

clone size: NA
J gene: TRBJ1-5
D gene: TRBD1
V gene: TRBV10-2
CDR3 DNA: TGCGCCAGCAGTGAGGGACAGGGTTTGGAGCCCCAGCATTTT
CDR3 protein: CASSEGQGLEPQHF

clone size: NA
J gene: TRBJ2-2
D gene: NA
V gene: TRBV29-1
CDR3 DNA: TGCAGCGCCTACCATCGGACAGCGAACACCGGGGAGCTGTTTTTT
CDR3 protein: CSAYHRTANTGELFF

clone size: NA
J gene: TRBJ1-2
D gene: NA
V gene: TRBV6-5
CDR3 DNA: TGTGCCAGCAGTTACTCGTTGTCGGGTGGCTACACCTTC
CDR3 protein: CASSYSLSGGYTF

clone size: NA
J gene: TRBJ2-1
D gene: NA
V gene: TRBV7-2
CDR3 DNA: TGTGCCAGCAGCTTAGATGGGGCTCGGGTGGAGCAGTTCTTC
CDR3 protein: CASSLDGARVEQFF

clone size: NA
J gene: TRBJ1-3
D gene: NA
V gene: TRBV9
CDR3 DNA: TGTGCCAGCAGCCGGGAAGGGACAAGGGGATTATTCTCTGGAAACACCATATATTTT
CDR3 protein: CASSREGTRGLFSGNTIYF

clone size: NA
J gene: TRBJ1-1
D gene: NA
V gene: TRBV5-5
CDR3 DNA: TGTGCCAGCAGATCCCGACCCACTAGTCTAGCTTTCTTT
CDR3 protein: CASRSRPTSLAFF

clone size: NA
J gene: TRBJ1-5
D gene: NA
V gene: TRBV5-5
CDR3 DNA: TGTGCCAGCAGCTTGGATTTAAGGGGTAAGAATCAGCCCCAGCATTTT
CDR3 protein: CASSLDLRGKNQPQHF

clone size: NA
J gene: TRBJ2-5
D gene: TRBD1
V gene: TRBV6-6
CDR3 DNA: TGTGCCAGCAGTCGTGTGGGGCAGGGGGCTGGAAGAGAGACCCAGTACTTC
CDR3 protein: CASSRVGQGAGRETQYF

clone size: NA
J gene: TRBJ1-2
D gene: NA
V gene: TRBV6-5
CDR3 DNA: TGTGCCACCAGCCCGGTCCTAAACTATGGCTACACCTTC
CDR3 protein: CATSPVLNYGYTF

clone size: NA
J gene: TRBJ1-3
D gene: NA
V gene: TRBV7-9
CDR3 DNA: TGTGCCAGCAGCCCGGACGGGGGATCTGTGTGGGGCACCATATATTTT
CDR3 protein: CASSPDGGSVWGTIYF

clone size: NA
J gene: TRBJ1-2
D gene: NA
V gene: TRBV7-9
CDR3 DNA: TGTGCCAGCAGCTTAGGTGGCGGCCTTAACTATGGCTACACCTTC
CDR3 protein: CASSLGGGLNYGYTF

clone size: once
J gene: TRBJ2-7
D gene: NA
V gene: TRBV12-3/TRBV12-4
CDR3 DNA: TGTGCCAGCAGTCCCCAGCGAGCGCACGAGCAGTACTTC
CDR3 protein: CASSPQRAHEQYF

clone size: NA
J gene: TRBJ1-6
D gene: NA
V gene: TRBV3-1/TRBV3-2
CDR3 DNA: TGTGCCAGCAGCCAAGTAGGGGCCCACTCACCCCTCCACTTT
CDR3 protein: CASSQVGAHSPLHF

clone size: NA
J gene: TRBJ1-5
D gene: NA
V gene: TRBV12-5
CDR3 DNA: TGTGCTAGTGGTTTGACCAGGGGTGTCCCATATCAGCCCCAGCATTTT
CDR3 protein: CASGLTRGVPYQPQHF

clone size: NA
J gene: TRBJ2-1
D gene: NA
V gene: TRBV7-3
CDR3 DNA: TGTGCCAGCGGGACGGGGGGCAGGAATGAGCAGTTCTTC
CDR3 protein: CASGTGGRNEQFF

clone size: NA
J gene: TRBJ1-3
D gene: NA
V gene: TRBV10-1
CDR3 DNA: TGCGCCAGCAGTGGAACGGGGATCTCTGGAAACACCATATATTTT
CDR3 protein: CASSGTGISGNTIYF

clone size: once
J gene: TRBJ1-2
D gene: NA
V gene: TRBV18
CDR3 DNA: TGTGCCAGCTCACCCAGTTCCGGGCCAAGGGGCGGCTACACCTTC
CDR3 protein: CASSPSSGPRGGYTF

clone size: NA
J gene: TRBJ2-2
D gene: TRBD2
V gene: TRBV7-6
CDR3 DNA: TGTGCCAGGCCCGTAGCGGGGATTGGGACCGGGGAGCTGTTTTTT
CDR3 protein: CARPVAGIGTGELFF

clone size: NA
J gene: TRBJ1-1
D gene: TRBD1
V gene: TRBV3-1/TRBV3-2
CDR3 DNA: TGTGCCAGCAGCCAAGGGACAGGGGGCGGCACTGAAGCTTTCTTT
CDR3 protein: CASSQGTGGGTEAFF

clone size: once
J gene: TRBJ2-5
D gene: TRBD2
V gene: TRBV3-1/TRBV3-2
CDR3 DNA: TGTGCCAGCAGCCAAGATTTTGCTAGCGGGGCCCGTGGGGCCCAGTACTTC
CDR3 protein: CASSQDFASGARGAQYF

clone size: NA
J gene: TRBJ2-5
D gene: NA
V gene: TRBV27
CDR3 DNA: TGTGCCAGCAATCCATCCCCGCAGGGCTTAGAGACCCAGTACTTC
CDR3 protein: CASNPSPQGLETQYF

clone size: NA
J gene: TRBJ2-2
D gene: NA
V gene: TRBV12-3/TRBV12-4
CDR3 DNA: TGTGCCAGCAGTTTCGGTCCCGGGGAGCTGTTTTTT
CDR3 protein: CASSFGPGELFF

clone size: few
J gene: TRBJ1-1
D gene: TRBD1
V gene: TRBV19
CDR3 DNA: TGTGCCAGTAGGGACAGGGCGAACACTGAAGCTTTCTTT
CDR3 protein: CASRDRANTEAFF

clone size: NA
J gene: TRBJ2-5
D gene: TRBD1
V gene: TRBV19
CDR3 DNA: TGTGCCACCGGACAGGGCCAAGAGACCCAGTACTTC
CDR3 protein: CATGQGQETQYF

clone size: NA
J gene: TRBJ1-4
D gene: NA
V gene: TRBV5-5
CDR3 DNA: TGTGCCAGCAGCTTGCAGTCAGGGGATGAAAAACTGTTTTTT
CDR3 protein: CASSLQSGDEKLFF

clone size: NA
J gene: TRBJ2-3
D gene: NA
V gene: TRBV5-1
CDR3 DNA: TGCGCCAGCAGCTTGGGACTCAGTCTGACAGATACGCAGTATTTT
CDR3 protein: CASSLGLSLTDTQYF

clone size: NA
J gene: TRBJ2-7
D gene: NA
V gene: TRBV21-1
CDR3 DNA: TGTGCCAGCAGCATATCAGGGACAGGGGAGACCTACGAGCAGTACTTC
CDR3 protein: CASSISGTGETYEQYF

clone size: NA
J gene: TRBJ1-5
D gene: NA
V gene: TRBV6-1
CDR3 DNA: TGTGCCAGCAGTGAATTTTTTATGGTGGGACAACTAAAGCCCCAGCATTTT
CDR3 protein: CASSEFFMVGQLKPQHF

clone size: NA
J gene: TRBJ1-2
D gene: NA
V gene: TRBV9
CDR3 DNA: TGTGCCAGCAGCGGCCCGGAGAGCTTTAACTATGGCTACACCTTC
CDR3 protein: CASSGPESFNYGYTF

clone size: NA
J gene: TRBJ2-5
D gene: NA
V gene: TRBV7-2
CDR3 DNA: TGTGCCAGCAGCTTAGGAGGAGCTGGAGGAGAGACCCAGTACTTC
CDR3 protein: CASSLGGAGGETQYF

clone size: NA
J gene: TRBJ1-5
D gene: NA
V gene: TRBV19
CDR3 DNA: TGTGCCAGTAGTAGTTTTGGGGGGGCTTATAGCAATCAGCCCCAGCATTTT
CDR3 protein: CASSSFGGAYSNQPQHF

clone size: NA
J gene: TRBJ2-7
D gene: TRBD1
V gene: TRBV5-4
CDR3 DNA: TGTGCCAGCAGCAGCAGGGGGCAAAATTACGAGCAGTACTTC
CDR3 protein: CASSSRGQNYEQYF

clone size: NA
J gene: TRBJ1-1
D gene: NA
V gene: TRBV2
CDR3 DNA: TGTGCCAGCACCCCCCCCAGGTCTCGGGAAGCTTTCTTT
CDR3 protein: CASTPPRSREAFF

clone size: few
J gene: TRBJ1-5
D gene: TRBD1
V gene: TRBV6-1
CDR3 DNA: TGTGCCAGCAGTGACAGGGGGAGGTTGCTCCAGCATTTT
CDR3 protein: CASSDRGRLLQHF